Sequencing of this T cell receptor (beta chain) was carried out in a study of blood T cell repertoires in COVID-19. Overall study context: There were acute and convalescent COVID-19 samples, and they came from the United States, Italy and Spain. The analysed material was cDNA or gDNA that came from T cells, B-cell-depleted T cells, or PBMCs.

Original methodology: Reference gene primer amplification in the assay estimated nucleated cell counts. The repertoire was sequenced with immunoSEQ multiplex PCR; TCRdb's copy has only in-frame clones and lacks some. V and J calls and clone size are as listed in that table; D and trimming were resolved from the DNA. The table lists 200,000 or so clones, 80% of them singletons. Germline V CDR1 and CDR2: GTSNPN, SVGIG (reference sequence). V shed 7 bases and J shed 6 bases, with 15 bases lying between them. The CDR3 sequence is 12 residues long. Sequencing used peripheral blood. The clonotype was recovered from a woman aged 65 to 85 with acute or convalescent COVID-19. This chain connects TRBV30 to TRBJ1-2, with D unresolved. Written as DNA, the CDR3 is TGTGCCTCCAGACCGGCGGAAAATGGCTACACCTTC. Translation: CASRPAENGYTF.